Sequencing of this T cell receptor (beta chain) was carried out in a study of T-cell reconstitution after alpha-beta-depleted transplantation in children. Preparation of the TCRbeta library involved a method that used unique molecular identifiers. TCRdb recomputed calls from the PCR reads with MiXCR, one row per CDR3 protein. The data show fewer than 90,000 distinct CDR3 sequences, roughly 6.6% seen once. This clonotype was detected ten times or more. The V end was cut by 3 bases, the J end by 2 bases, with 12 bases between. This CDR3 spans 14 amino acids. The germline V gene encodes CDR1 SGHRS and CDR2 YFSETQ.

This receptor was obtained from a human donor who donated a stem cell graft to a child with acute lymphoblastic leukemia. The V and J genes are TRBV5-1 and TRBJ2-7; TRBD1 might be the D (6 bases). This material consisted of PBMCs from the stem cell graft donor, taken from the stem cell graft. The CDR3: CASSSLGHTYEQYF. The CDR3 DNA follows: TGCGCCAGCAGCTCCCTGGGACACACCTACGAGCAGTACTTC.